This record looks at one T cell receptor beta chain sequence and its context. Its specificity is not known. These data belong to a study of beta chain features in type 1 diabetes. Study context: Similarity in age, gender and cell yields was seen between patients and healthy donors. Points from the study as a whole: The naive, central memory and Treg TCRB repertoires of patients appeared to be more similar to one another than those of healthy donors. Insertions were fewer and deletions more numerous at VDJ junctions in type 1 diabetes patients. The study found moderately but significantly shorter TCRB CDR3s in all four CD4+ subsets of Type 1 diabetes patients.

Sequencing targeted expressed TCRB transcripts, as all isolated RNA had been reverse transcribed. Profiling relied on immunoSEQ multiplex PCR, and the TCRdb table lists in-frame clones only, not all of them. Altogether roughly 260,000 clones are present, under 13% being singletons, with the ten largest covering around 0.017%. Sorted CD4+ subsets: naive, central memory, regulatory, stem cell-like memory (CD45RO/CCR7/CD25/CD127/CD95/CD27 panel). The sample taken for sequencing was naive CD4+ T cells from blood. The sequence derives from a man aged 25-45 years with type 1 diabetes.

DNA of the CDR3: TGTGCCAGCAGCCCTAGGCCCTTCGCCCTTGGGGGGAGAGAGGAGACCCAGTACTTC. Encoded protein: CASSPRPFALGGREETQYF. The chain links TRBV7-2 to TRBJ2-5; D is possibly TRBD2 (6 bases). Germline CDR1 and CDR2: SGHTA and FQGNSA. CDR3 length: 19 amino acids. Trimming removed 5 bases at V and 5 bases at J, with 30 bases between.